These 15 T cell receptor beta chains originate from one sample sequenced in a study of cytomegalovirus exposure and HLA in healthy donors. Assay used: immunoSEQ multiplex PCR; TCRdb lists only in-frame clones, some missing. Among over 250,000 clones listed, about 86% were seen once. The sequenced sample was PBMCs. These receptors came from a woman aged 18-29 years in good health and CMV-seronegative.

V usage is TRBV2 and J usage is TRBJ2-2; D is unresolved. This CDR3 has 15 amino acids. Trimming took 3 bases from V and 1 from J, leaving 9 bases between them. Germline V lookup: CDR1 SNHLY, CDR2 FYNNEI. CDR3 DNA: TGTGCCAGCAGTGACCCCGGTCTGAACACCGGGGAGCTGTTTTTT. Residues: CASSDPGLNTGELFF. The complete variable domain, with remaining parts taken from reference TRBV2 and TRBJ2-2, reads EPEVTQTPSHQVTQMGQEVILRCVPISNHLYFYWYRQILGQKVEFLVSFYNNEISEKSEIFDDQFSVERPDGSNFTLKIRSTKLEDSAMYFCASSDPGLNTGELFFGEGSRLTVL.

V is TRBV29-1 and J is TRBJ1-1; the match to TRBD1 covers 7 bases. With V trimmed by 5 bases and J by 2 bases, 11 bases remained unmatched. Per the germline V gene, CDR1 is SQVTM and CDR2 is ANQGSEA. This CDR3 has 15 residues. CDR3 amino acids: CSVNNRGMRNTEAFF. In DNA form, the CDR3 reads TGCAGCGTTAACAACAGGGGAATGAGAAACACTGAAGCTTTCTTT.

The gene calls are TRBV5-1 and TRBJ2-2, with 8 bases aligning to TRBD1. Trimming cost V 7 bases and J 3 bases; bases outside gene matches: 5. CDR3 length equals 14 residues. From germline, CDR1 is SGHRS and CDR2 YFSETQ. The CDR3 coding sequence is TGCGCCAGCTCAACGGACAGGGACACCGGGGAGCTGTTTTTT. This encodes CASSTDRDTGELFF.

V gene TRBV28 combines with J gene TRBJ2-1, with D unresolved. V gave up 6 bases and J gave up 5 bases, with 8 bases separating them. CDR3 length equals 12 residues. Per the germline V gene, CDR1 is MDHEN and CDR2 is SYDVKM. The CDR3, as DNA: TGTGCCAGCAGAACTATGGACAATGAGCAGTTCTTC. This codes for CASRTMDNEQFF.

This clone was detected a few times. The rearrangement links TRBV30 to TRBJ2-7; D not certain. This CDR3 has 13 residues. V lost 0 bases and J 2 bases, leaving 8 bases between the germline ends. Germline assignment: CDR1 GTSNPN and CDR2 SVGIG (reference sequence). CDR3 in DNA: TGTGCCTGGAGTGTCTGGCAGACCTACGAGCAGTACTTC. Translating gives CAWSVWQTYEQYF.

This clone was detected once. The V gene is TRBV9, the J gene TRBJ2-7; D is unclear. Trimming took 0 bases from V and 1 from J, leaving 5 bases between them. Germline V gene data show CDR1 as SGDLS and CDR2 as YYNGEE. The CDR3 runs 13 residues. CDR3 amino acids: CASSVDSSYEQYF. CDR3 DNA sequence: TGTGCCAGCAGCGTAGACAGTTCCTACGAGCAGTACTTC.

The gene calls are TRBV4-3 and TRBJ2-7, with 10 bases that match TRBD1. V was clipped by 3 bases and J by 4 bases; unmatched bases: 6. The germline CDR1 and CDR2 sequences are LGHNA and YSLEER. The CDR3 sequence is 15 residues long. CDR3 sequence reads: CASSQETGGAYEQYF. In nucleotides, the CDR3 is TGCGCCAGCAGCCAGGAGACAGGGGGCGCGTACGAGCAGTACTTC.

V and J are TRBV11-3 and TRBJ2-2, with D tentatively TRBD1 (6 bases). Germline V gives CDR1 SGHNT, CDR2 YENEEA. V lost 1 base, J lost 0 bases, and 9 bases lay in between. This CDR3 contains 16 residues. The CDR3 reads CASSLGDTSNTGELFF. Written as DNA, the CDR3 is TGTGCCAGCAGCTTAGGGGACACTTCGAACACCGGGGAGCTGTTTTTT.

The V gene is TRBV5-1, the J gene TRBJ1-2, with D unclear. V was cut by 5 bases and J by 2 bases, with 13 bases left in between. Germline assignment: CDR1 SGHRS and CDR2 YFSETQ. There are 14 residues in the CDR3. CDR3: CASSNPDGNYGYTF. CDR3 DNA: TGCGCCAGCAGTAACCCAGACGGGAACTATGGCTACACCTTC.

The chain links TRBV7-9 to TRBJ2-2; TRBD1 agrees at 10 bases. Germline V gene lookup returns CDR1 SEHNR and CDR2 FQNEAQ (reference sequence). The CDR3 is 16 residues long. The trim removed 5 bases at V and 7 bases at J, leaving 10 bases unmatched. The CDR3 DNA reads TGTGCCAGCAGCCCGAGACAGGGGGCCAGGTTCGGGGAGCTGTTTTTT. Amino acid sequence: CASSPRQGARFGELFF.

J is TRBJ2-7 and V is TRBV19; 8 bases align to TRBD2. The CDR3 loop spans 18 amino acids. After removal of 2 bases from V and 4 bases from J, the junction contained 16 bases not matched to a gene. Germline-derived CDR1 and CDR2 are LNHDA and SQIVND (reference sequence). The CDR3 DNA reads as TGTGCCAGTAGTATAAGGGCGGGGGGCGCATCGACTAGTTACGAGCAGTACTTC. It specifies CASSIRAGGASTSYEQYF. Full variable domain (outside the CDR3, taken from reference TRBV19 and TRBJ2-7): DGGITQSPKYLFRKEGQNVTLSCEQNLNHDAMYWYRQDPGQGLRLIYYSQIVNDFQKGDIAEGYSVSREKKESFPLTVTSAQKNPTAFYLCASSIRAGGASTSYEQYFGPGTRLTVT.

In the case of this clone: Other DNA sequences in this specimen translate into the identical CDR3. The J gene is TRBJ1-1, the V gene TRBV30; D unclear. Trimming removed 3 bases at V and 1 base at J, with 6 bases between. The CDR3 has 12 residues. Germline CDR1 GTSNPN, CDR2 SVGIG (reference sequence). In DNA form, the CDR3 reads TGTGCCTGGAGAACGGGGAACACTGAAGCTTTCTTT. Translation: CAWRTGNTEAFF.

V gene TRBV29-1 combines with J gene TRBJ2-7; 9 nucleotides align to TRBD2. Trimming took 6 bases from V and 2 from J; bases not matched to a gene: 5. Germline lookup yields CDR1 SQVTM and CDR2 ANQGSEA. The CDR3 length is 13 residues. The CDR3 DNA reads TGCAGCGTCGGACTAGCGCTCACCTACGAGCAGTACTTC. Translation gives CSVGLALTYEQYF.

CDR3 nucleotides: TGTGCCAGCAGCTTAGTGGGAGCCACTGAAGCTTTCTTT. This codes for CASSLVGATEAFF. The chain couples TRBV7-9 to TRBJ1-1, with D uncertain. CDR1 and CDR2 (germline): SEHNR, FQNEAQ (reference sequence). Trimming removed 1 base from V and 4 bases from J, with 7 bases in between. This CDR3 region has 13 residues.

This chain joins TRBV4-2 and TRBJ2-1; 11 bases align to TRBD2. Germline V gene lookup returns CDR1 LGHNA and CDR2 YNFKEQ. The CDR3 totals 17 residues. Germline trimming cut 0 bases from V and 7 bases from J; bases unmatched to any gene: 8. The CDR3 loop is CASSQEGVAGGPNEQFF. In DNA form, the CDR3 reads TGTGCCAGCAGCCAAGAAGGGGTAGCGGGAGGGCCTAATGAGCAGTTCTTC.